Detailed here is one T cell receptor beta chain. Its antigen is still unknown. This entry belongs to a study of cytomegalovirus exposure and HLA in healthy donors. Study-level points and caveats: Among TCR sequences, most were rare, though some public TCRs appeared in many donors.

The protocol was immunoSEQ multiplex PCR, while the TCRdb copy is restricted to in-frame clones and leaves out a portion. This table has approximately 270,000 clones, roughly 87% appearing once. This sequence originates from a man aged 18-30 years in good health and CMV-seropositive. Sequencing used PBMCs.

CDR3 sequence reads: CASSLKGQPQHF. The CDR3 bases are TGTGCCAGCAGTCTAAAAGGTCAGCCCCAGCATTTT. This chain uses TRBV28 with TRBJ1-5; no reliable D call. In germline, CDR1 is MDHEN, CDR2 SYDVKM. The CDR3 length is 12 residues. V was shortened by 5 bases and J by 6 bases, with 8 bases between the two germline ends. Full variable domain (outside the CDR3, taken from reference TRBV28 and TRBJ1-5): DVKVTQSSRYLVKRTGEKVFLECVQDMDHENMFWYRQDPGLGLRLIYFSYDVKMKEKGDIPEGYSVSREKKERFSLILESASTNQTSMYLCASSLKGQPQHFGDGTRLSIL.